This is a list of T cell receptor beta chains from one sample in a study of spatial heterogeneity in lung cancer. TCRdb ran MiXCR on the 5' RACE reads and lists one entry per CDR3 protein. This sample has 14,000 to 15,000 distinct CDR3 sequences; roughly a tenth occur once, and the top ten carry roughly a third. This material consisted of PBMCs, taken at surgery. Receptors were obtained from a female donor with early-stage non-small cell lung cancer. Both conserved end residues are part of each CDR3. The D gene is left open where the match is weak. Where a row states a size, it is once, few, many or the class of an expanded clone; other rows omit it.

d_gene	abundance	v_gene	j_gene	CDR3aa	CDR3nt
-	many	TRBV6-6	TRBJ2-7	CASSTTDYYEQYF	TGTGCCAGCAGCACCACAGATTACTACGAGCAGTACTTC
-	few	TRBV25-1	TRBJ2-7	CASSDWYEQYF	TGTGCCAGCAGTGATTGGTACGAGCAGTACTTC
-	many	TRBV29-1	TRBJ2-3	CSVDGAATDTQYF	TGCAGCGTTGACGGAGCAGCCACAGATACGCAGTATTTT
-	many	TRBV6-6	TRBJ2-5	CATLEAGYQETQYF	TGTGCCACCCTGGAAGCAGGATACCAAGAGACCCAGTACTTC
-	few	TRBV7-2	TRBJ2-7	CASSTGAYEQYF	TGTGCCAGCAGTACGGGAGCCTACGAGCAGTACTTC
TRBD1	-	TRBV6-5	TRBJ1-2	CASSYRTGLGGYTF	TGTGCCAGCAGTTACCGGACAGGGCTGGGAGGCTACACCTTC
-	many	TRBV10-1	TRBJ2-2	CASSEPTVTVDTGELFF	TGCGCCAGCAGTGAACCGACAGTCACGGTTGACACCGGGGAGCTGTTTTTT
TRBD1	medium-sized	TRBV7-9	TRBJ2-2	CASSARTGGTGELFF	TGTGCCAGCAGCGCCCGGACAGGAGGCACCGGGGAGCTGTTTTTT
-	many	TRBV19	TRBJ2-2	CASSILGTGFIGELFF	TGTGCCAGTAGTATATTAGGGACCGGTTTCATCGGGGAGCTGTTTTTT
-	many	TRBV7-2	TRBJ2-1	CANQEWGSYNEQFF	TGTGCCAACCAAGAGTGGGGGTCCTACAATGAGCAGTTCTTC
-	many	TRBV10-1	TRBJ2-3	CASSESRGADTQYF	TGCGCCAGCAGTGAGTCGCGGGGCGCAGATACGCAGTATTTT
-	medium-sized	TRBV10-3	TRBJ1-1	CAISWAQGSEAFF	TGTGCCATCAGCTGGGCACAGGGCTCTGAAGCTTTCTTT
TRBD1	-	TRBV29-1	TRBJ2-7	CSVGTGLISSSYEQYF	TGCAGCGTAGGGACAGGGCTTATATCCAGCTCCTACGAGCAGTACTTC
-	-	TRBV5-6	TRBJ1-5	CASRRLFSNQPQHF	TGTGCCAGCAGGCGGCTTTTTTCTAATCAGCCCCAGCATTTT
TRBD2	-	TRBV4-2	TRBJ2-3	CASSAEGLAGLSSTDTQYF	TGTGCCAGCAGCGCTGAAGGACTAGCGGGATTGTCTAGCACAGATACGCAGTATTTT
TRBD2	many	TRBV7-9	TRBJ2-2	CASSPRLAGGHTNTGELFF	TGTGCCAGCAGCCCCAGACTAGCGGGGGGTCACACGAACACCGGGGAGCTGTTTTTT
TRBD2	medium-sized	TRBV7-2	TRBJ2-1	CASRRPGGPNNEQFF	TGTGCCAGCAGGCGACCGGGGGGGCCGAACAATGAGCAGTTCTTC
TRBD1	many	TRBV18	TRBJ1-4	CASSPNRGVEKLFF	TGTGCCAGCTCACCCAACAGGGGCGTCGAAAAACTGTTTTTT
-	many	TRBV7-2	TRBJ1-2	CASSSGWDYGYTF	TGTGCCAGCTCGTCAGGGTGGGACTATGGCTACACCTTC
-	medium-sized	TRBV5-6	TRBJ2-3	CASRSGLGGDTQYF	TGTGCCAGCAGGTCGGGACTAGGGGGCGATACGCAGTATTTT
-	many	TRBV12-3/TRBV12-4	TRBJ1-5	CASSLRGFSQPQHF	TGTGCCAGCAGTTTAAGGGGGTTCAGCCAGCCCCAGCATTTT
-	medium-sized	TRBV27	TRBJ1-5	CASSRGAVGNQPQHF	TGTGCCAGCAGTAGGGGGGCAGTTGGCAATCAGCCCCAGCATTTT
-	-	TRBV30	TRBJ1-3	CAWSGTAGNTIYF	TGTGCCTGGAGTGGGACCGCAGGAAACACCATATATTTT
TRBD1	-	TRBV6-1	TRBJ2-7	CASSAGTGSEQYF	TGTGCCAGCAGTGCAGGGACAGGGAGCGAGCAGTACTTC
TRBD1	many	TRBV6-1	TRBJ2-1	CASRDSGGNEQFF	TGTGCCAGCAGAGACTCAGGGGGCAATGAGCAGTTCTTC
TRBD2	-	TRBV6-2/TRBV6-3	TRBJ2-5	CASRNSGGAQETQYF	TGTGCCAGCAGGAATAGCGGGGGCGCACAAGAGACCCAGTACTTC
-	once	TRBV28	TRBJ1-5	CASSQAGISNQPQHF	TGTGCCAGCAGCCAAGCAGGAATTAGCAATCAGCCCCAGCATTTT
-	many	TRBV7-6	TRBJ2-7	CASSLKEGGEQYF	TGTGCCAGCAGCTTAAAGGAGGGTGGCGAGCAGTACTTC
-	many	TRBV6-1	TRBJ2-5	CASSGGGETQYF	TGTGCCAGCAGTGGCGGCGGGGAGACCCAGTACTTC
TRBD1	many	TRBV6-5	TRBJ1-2	CASIGTEANYGYTF	TGTGCCAGCATAGGGACAGAAGCTAACTATGGCTACACCTTC
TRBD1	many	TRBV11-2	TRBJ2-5	CASSSGQGGETQYF	TGTGCCAGCAGCTCCGGACAGGGCGGGGAGACCCAGTACTTC
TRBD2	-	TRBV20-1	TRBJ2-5	CSASLDSGGMYQETQYF	TGCAGTGCTAGTCTTGACAGCGGGGGGATGTACCAAGAGACCCAGTACTTC
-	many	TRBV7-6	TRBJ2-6	CASSFGTFGGANVLTF	TGTGCCAGCAGCTTCGGGACCTTCGGTGGGGCCAACGTCCTGACTTTC
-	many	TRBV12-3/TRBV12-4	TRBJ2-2	CASSLRRGDTGELFF	TGTGCCAGCAGTTTGAGGAGGGGGGACACCGGGGAGCTGTTTTTT
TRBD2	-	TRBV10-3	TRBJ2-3	CAISGPVTSGDTDTQYF	TGTGCCATCAGTGGGCCCGTAACTAGCGGTGACACAGATACGCAGTATTTT
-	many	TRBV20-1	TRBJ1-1	CSADGGGNTEAFF	TGCAGTGCGGATGGAGGGGGGAACACTGAAGCTTTCTTT
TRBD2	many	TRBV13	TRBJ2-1	CASSSGLAVIHEQFF	TGTGCCAGCAGCTCAGGACTAGCGGTAATTCATGAGCAGTTCTTC
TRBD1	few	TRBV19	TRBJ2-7	CASSPGQGVNYEQYF	TGTGCCAGTAGCCCCGGGCAGGGGGTGAACTACGAGCAGTACTTC
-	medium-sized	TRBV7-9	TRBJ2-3	CASSFEGLGTDTQYF	TGTGCCAGCAGCTTCGAGGGATTGGGAACAGATACGCAGTATTTT
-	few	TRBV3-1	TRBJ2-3	CASSRDTDTQYF	TGTGCCAGCAGCCGAGACACAGATACGCAGTATTTT
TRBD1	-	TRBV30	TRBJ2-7	CAWRATGTVAYEQYF	TGTGCCTGGAGAGCAACCGGGACAGTAGCCTACGAGCAGTACTTC
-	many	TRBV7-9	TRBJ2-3	CASSFTSQDTDTQYF	TGTGCCAGCAGCTTTACTAGCCAAGACACAGATACGCAGTATTTT
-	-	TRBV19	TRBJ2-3	CASTAQSTATDTQYF	TGTGCCAGTACCGCTCAGTCGACAGCCACAGATACGCAGTATTTT
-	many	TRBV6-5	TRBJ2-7	CASSYAAGSQVYEQYF	TGTGCCAGCAGTTACGCCGCGGGGTCGCAGGTTTACGAGCAGTACTTC
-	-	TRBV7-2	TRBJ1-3	CASSPSYSGNTIYF	TGTGCCAGCAGCCCGTCCTACTCTGGAAACACCATATATTTT
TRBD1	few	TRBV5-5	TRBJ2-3	CASSLRQGIDTQYF	TGTGCCAGCAGCTTGAGACAGGGGATAGATACGCAGTATTTT
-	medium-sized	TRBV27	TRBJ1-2	CASASGLNYGYTF	TGTGCCTCAGCGAGTGGGCTGAACTATGGCTACACCTTC
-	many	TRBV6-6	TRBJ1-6	CASSSRGESPLHF	TGTGCCAGCAGTTCCAGGGGAGAATCACCCCTCCACTTT
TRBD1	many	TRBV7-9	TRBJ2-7	CASSFGRGQGNEQYF	TGTGCCAGCAGCTTCGGCAGGGGGCAAGGGAACGAGCAGTACTTC
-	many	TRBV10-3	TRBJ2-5	CAISEPATKETQYF	TGTGCCATCAGTGAACCAGCGACCAAAGAGACCCAGTACTTC
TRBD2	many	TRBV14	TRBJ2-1	CASSLLAGGPLYEQFF	TGTGCCAGCAGCCTATTAGCGGGGGGGCCACTGTATGAGCAGTTCTTC